This T cell receptor beta chain came from a study of early stage breast cancer tumors (TCRdb year 2017). Study-wide context: Of the approximately 15 invasive breast tumors, roughly 13 were found to be estrogen receptor-positive, progesterone receptor-positive and HER2-negative. On average, each sample got about 9.3-fold read coverage. The samples as a whole yielded approximately 2,800,000 detected templates, corresponding to nearly 1,100,000 unique clonotypes. Of the approximately twelve ER+/PR+/HER2- tumors, eight were classified as invasive ductal carcinomas and four as invasive lobular carcinomas. Study-wide conclusions, independent of this receptor: Chain pairing and functional markers such as CD4, CD8 and FOXP3 were not captured by bulk genomic DNA sequencing of unsorted cells. Because the cohort was small, a breakdown by tumor subtype could not be done. Repertoires from blood and normal breast were more alike than repertoires from blood and tumor, and in about 85% of the 16 patients, comparing each tissue with blood separated tumor from normal. Approximately 2.5-fold higher T cell density and higher clonality were observed in tumors than in adjacent normal breast tissue. Enriched TCRB sequences shared across patients were found to be mostly commonly generated sequences that were unlikely to play an important role in the tumor microenvironment.

Via the germline V gene, CDR1 is MGHRA and CDR2 YSYEKL. The CDR3 contains 15 residues, cysteine and phenylalanine counted. Only the CDR3 portion is preserved as DNA: 45 bases, with reading frame beginning at the first base. The study profiled bulk TCR beta-chain repertoires in matched peripheral blood, tumor and adjacent normal breast tissue taken from some 15 patients with early-stage breast cancer. Before surgery, roughly 4.5-10 mL of whole blood was collected into EDTA tubes and then processed within 2 hours. Ficoll-Paque centrifugation in SepMate-50 tubes was used to isolate peripheral blood mononuclear cells. PBMCs were cryopreserved in aliquots of roughly 2 to 4.5 million cells in around 90% FBS with around 10% DMSO and kept in liquid nitrogen. The Qiagen AllPrep DNA/RNA Mini kit was used to extract genomic DNA. Points on this clone: No cognate antigen has been identified for it. The sample holds no much larger clone one base away, and base qualities are not on file.

Each sample was amplified as two independent genomic DNA replicates: roughly 0.5 ug for blood and approximately 1.5 ug for tumor or normal breast. TCRB sequencing of genomic DNA was carried out with the ImmunoSeq Intro kit according to the manufacturer's instructions. Multiplex PCR ran 30 to 40 cycles with proprietary primers and spike-in control sequences for absolute quantification. An 87-bp fragment spanning the CDR3 and flanking V and J genes was sequenced with single-end 150-bp reads. Each lane of an Illumina MiSeq running version 3.0 chemistry carried seven multiplexed samples, with two replicates apiece. The paper's data handling went like this. Raw data were processed with the vendor's proprietary pipeline, and both replicates were merged into a single result per sample. A clonotype was defined as productive rearrangements that share the same V-gene family, CDR3 amino acid sequence and J-gene segment. Clonality was computed as 1 minus the normalized Shannon entropy (Pielou evenness) of TCRB abundances. To estimate T cell density, the total number of templates was divided by the input cell count, which was inferred from how much DNA went in. Recon with default parameters was used to estimate total repertoire diversity and clonality. Clonotypes with over 0.1% abundance in tumor and at least 32-fold higher abundance in tumor than in normal breast were defined as tumor-enriched. TCRdb's version of the immuneACCESS table is confined to in-frame rearrangements and falls short of the full clone set. An unresolved V gene accounts for under half of the shortfall where checked; the remainder is of unknown origin. That table gives V, J and clone size, and the DNA gave D and trimming. The sample table shows around 31,000 clones, and roughly four fifths are seen once. Clones ranked in the top ten supply around 4.6% of the sample.

The chain links TRBV4-1 with TRBJ2-5; no confident D gene assignment can be made. The DNA end is more similar to TRBJ2-7, so the J call may be wrong. Sequencing was carried out using blood. The clonotype was recovered from a person aged 40-50 years with breast cancer. This receptor has the CDR3 CASSPVASSSYEQYF. The bases are TGCGCCAGCAGCCCCGTCGCCAGCAGCTCCTACGAGCAGTACTTC.